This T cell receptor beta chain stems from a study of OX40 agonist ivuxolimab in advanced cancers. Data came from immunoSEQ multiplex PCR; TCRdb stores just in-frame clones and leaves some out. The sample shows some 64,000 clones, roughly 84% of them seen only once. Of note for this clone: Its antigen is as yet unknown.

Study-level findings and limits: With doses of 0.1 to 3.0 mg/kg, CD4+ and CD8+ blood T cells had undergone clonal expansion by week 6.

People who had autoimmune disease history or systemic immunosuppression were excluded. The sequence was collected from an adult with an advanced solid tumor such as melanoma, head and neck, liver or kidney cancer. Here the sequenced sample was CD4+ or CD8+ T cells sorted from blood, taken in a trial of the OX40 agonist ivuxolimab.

The CDR3 DNA reads as TGTGCCAGCAGCCCAGGGATCTACGAGCAGTACTTC. It codes for CASSPGIYEQYF. This rearrangement joins TRBV6-6 to TRBJ2-7, with D maybe TRBD1 (5 bases). This CDR3 region has 12 residues. With 6 bases removed from V and 3 bases from J, the gap between germline ends came to 9 bases. CDR1 is MNHNY, CDR2 SVGAGI, per germline (reference sequence).